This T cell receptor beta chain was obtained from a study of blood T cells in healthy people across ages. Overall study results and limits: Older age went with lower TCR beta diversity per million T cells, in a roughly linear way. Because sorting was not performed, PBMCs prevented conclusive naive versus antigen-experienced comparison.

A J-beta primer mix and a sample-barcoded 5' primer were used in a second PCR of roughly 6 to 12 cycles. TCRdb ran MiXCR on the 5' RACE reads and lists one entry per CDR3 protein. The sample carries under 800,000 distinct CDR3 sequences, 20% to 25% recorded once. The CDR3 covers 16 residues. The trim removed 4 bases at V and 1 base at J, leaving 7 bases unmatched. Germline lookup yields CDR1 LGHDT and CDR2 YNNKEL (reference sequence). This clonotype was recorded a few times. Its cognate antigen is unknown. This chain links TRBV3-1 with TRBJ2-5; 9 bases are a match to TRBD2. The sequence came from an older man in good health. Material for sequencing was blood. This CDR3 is CASSPASGAPQETQYF. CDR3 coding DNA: TGTGCCAGCAGCCCAGCTAGCGGGGCCCCCCAAGAGACCCAGTACTTC.